Listed below are T cell receptor beta chains from one sample, sequenced in a study of T cell repertoires in cytomegalovirus infection. TCRdb reprocessed the reads via MiXCR and lists one record per CDR3 protein. The table lists approximately 500,000 distinct CDR3 sequences, 16% of them singletons. The sample consisted of CD8+ T cells from PBMCs. The origin of the receptors is a human donor in good health (CMV status not recorded). Some clones in this sample may be carry-over from other donors' samples. The CDR3 runs from the conserved cysteine through the conserved F or W. The order of the fields is J gene, D gene, V gene, clone size, CDR3 DNA, CDR3 protein. The D gene is left open where the match is weak. Clone size, where shown, is once, few, many, or a class for clones that have expanded.

J: TRBJ1-5
D: NA
V: TRBV28
size: NA
DNA: TGTGCCAGCAGTTTATCTGGGGGTTGGAGCAATCAGCCCCAGCATTTT
CDR3: CASSLSGGWSNQPQHF

J: TRBJ1-1
D: NA
V: TRBV4-1
size: NA
DNA: TGCGCCAGCAGCCAAGTGGGGGGGGAGAACACTGAAGCTTTCTTT
CDR3: CASSQVGGENTEAFF

J: TRBJ1-2
D: NA
V: TRBV11-2
size: many
DNA: TGTGCCAGCAGCCAGAGTTACATCAACTATGGCTACACCTTC
CDR3: CASSQSYINYGYTF

J: TRBJ1-2
D: NA
V: TRBV7-3
size: many
DNA: TGTGCCAGCAGTCCATCGGGGGGGGCGAATGGCTACACCTTC
CDR3: CASSPSGGANGYTF

J: TRBJ2-7
D: TRBD1
V: TRBV24-1
size: few
DNA: TGTGCCACCAGTGACCATACCGGGACAGGGGGATACGAGCAGTACTTC
CDR3: CATSDHTGTGGYEQYF

J: TRBJ1-1
D: TRBD1
V: TRBV29-1
size: NA
DNA: TGCAGCGTACTGGAAGGGGGCGCTTTCTTT
CDR3: CSVLEGGAFF

J: TRBJ2-2
D: NA
V: TRBV28
size: many
DNA: TGTGCCAGCAGTGGTTATCTGAACACCGGGGAGCTGTTTTTT
CDR3: CASSGYLNTGELFF

J: TRBJ2-7
D: TRBD1
V: TRBV6-1
size: NA
DNA: TGTGCCAGCAGTCGTTCACAGGGGGCGAGACACGAGCAGTACTTC
CDR3: CASSRSQGARHEQYF

J: TRBJ1-2
D: NA
V: TRBV12-3/TRBV12-4
size: many
DNA: TGTGCCAGCAGTTTCGGCAGGCGGAACACCTTC
CDR3: CASSFGRRNTF

J: TRBJ1-1
D: TRBD1
V: TRBV9
size: NA
DNA: TGTGCCAGCAGCCCTCGGGACAGGGTATTGAACACTGAAGCTTTCTTT
CDR3: CASSPRDRVLNTEAFF

J: TRBJ2-7
D: NA
V: TRBV28
size: few
DNA: TGTGCCAGCAGCGGGCTAGCCGACTACGAGCAGTACTTC
CDR3: CASSGLADYEQYF

J: TRBJ1-1
D: NA
V: TRBV3-1
size: NA
DNA: TGTGCCAGCAGCCAACTTGAGGGGAACACTGAAGCTTTCTTT
CDR3: CASSQLEGNTEAFF

J: TRBJ1-2
D: NA
V: TRBV7-9
size: many
DNA: TGTGCCAGCAGCTTGCCGATGGGCAGGGGAAGTGGCTACACCTTC
CDR3: CASSLPMGRGSGYTF

J: TRBJ2-3
D: NA
V: TRBV3-1
size: NA
DNA: TGTGCCAGCAGCCAGAAATCTCAGTCAGGGTACACAGATACGCAGTATTTT
CDR3: CASSQKSQSGYTDTQYF

J: TRBJ2-1
D: NA
V: TRBV7-2
size: NA
DNA: TGTGCCAGCAGCTTAGTGGCGGGGTTAGCGGACAATGAGCAGTTCTTC
CDR3: CASSLVAGLADNEQFF

J: TRBJ2-7
D: NA
V: TRBV7-9
size: many
DNA: TGTGCCAGCAGCTTAGCCACAGGGCTTCGCGAGCAGTACTTC
CDR3: CASSLATGLREQYF

J: TRBJ1-5
D: NA
V: TRBV6-6
size: NA
DNA: TGTGCCAGCAGTTACTCGGTGGGGATGAGCAATCAGCCCCAGCATTTT
CDR3: CASSYSVGMSNQPQHF

J: TRBJ1-2
D: NA
V: TRBV9
size: few
DNA: TGTGCCAGCAGCCCAAAAGGCGGAGGGGCAGAAGGGGATGGCTACACCTTC
CDR3: CASSPKGGGAEGDGYTF

J: TRBJ2-1
D: TRBD2
V: TRBV10-3
size: many
DNA: TGTGCCATCAGCTGGACTAGCGGGCAACGTGAGCAGTTCTTC
CDR3: CAISWTSGQREQFF

J: TRBJ2-3
D: TRBD2
V: TRBV24-1
size: many
DNA: TGTGCCACCAGTGATCAGCGGGAGGAGGGCACAGATACGCAGTATTTT
CDR3: CATSDQREEGTDTQYF

J: TRBJ1-2
D: NA
V: TRBV27
size: NA
DNA: TGTGCCAGCAGTCCATTCCCTCAGGGGGGCTACACCTTC
CDR3: CASSPFPQGGYTF

J: TRBJ2-1
D: TRBD2
V: TRBV6-1
size: few
DNA: TGTGCCAGCGCAGAGTATGGGGAGGGCCAGAGGAATGAGCAGTTCTTC
CDR3: CASAEYGEGQRNEQFF

J: TRBJ1-2
D: NA
V: TRBV12-3/TRBV12-4
size: many
DNA: TGTGCCAGCAGTTTCGGGGCGATGAGCCCAACTAACTATGGCTACACCTTC
CDR3: CASSFGAMSPTNYGYTF

J: TRBJ2-7
D: NA
V: TRBV27
size: NA
DNA: TGTGCCAGCAGTTTGGCACTACCCTACGAGCAGTACTTC
CDR3: CASSLALPYEQYF

J: TRBJ2-2
D: NA
V: TRBV3-1
size: NA
DNA: TGTGCCAGCAGCCAAGAGGTCTGGGGCTCAGAGGGGTCCGGGGAGCTGTTTTTT
CDR3: CASSQEVWGSEGSGELFF